The entry below gives a single T cell receptor beta chain sequence along with its context. What it recognizes is unknown. Germline CDR1 and CDR2: MNHEY and SMNVEV (reference sequence). This CDR3 is built from 15 residues. Germline trimming cut 6 bases from V and 5 bases from J; bases unmatched to any gene: 6. The sample originates from a study of OX40 agonist ivuxolimab in advanced cancers. The wider study: Ivuxolimab was administered intravenously to patients at 0.01 to 10 mg/kg every 2 weeks. It was permissible to have had prior anti-PD-1, anti-PD-L1 or anti-CTLA-4 therapy, and approximately 38% had some. Dose-escalation subjects each had hepatocellular carcinoma, melanoma, renal cell or head and neck cancer.

Study-level results: In the expanded peripheral T cells, antigen specificity was never determined.

Produced via immunoSEQ multiplex PCR; TCRdb's table is partial and in-frame only. The sample holds about 80,000 clones, about 92% seen once. The V and J genes are TRBV27 and TRBJ2-1; 11 bases map to TRBD1. The sequencing used CD4+ or CD8+ T cells sorted from blood, collected in a trial of the OX40 agonist ivuxolimab. The receptor comes from an adult with an advanced solid tumor such as melanoma, head and neck, liver or kidney cancer. The CDR3 nucleotides read TGTGCCAGCAGGCCCGGGACAGGGGGACACAATGAGCAGTTCTTC. It is translated as CASRPGTGGHNEQFF.